The present TCR beta chain was sequenced within a study of T cells after yellow fever vaccination. For TCR, cDNA came from 5'RACE template switching, which added a universal primer site and UMIs. Each CDR3 protein gets one entry after TCRdb re-called the 5' RACE reads with MiXCR. This table holds 360,000 or so distinct CDR3 sequences, 11% found once. This clonotype was observed many times. This CDR3 is built from 17 residues. V dropped 4 bases and J dropped 7; count of bases not matched to a gene: 17. CDR1 is SGHRS, CDR2 YFSETQ, per germline. The sample was PBMCs, taken on the day of the first yellow fever vaccination. The genes are TRBV5-1 and TRBJ2-1, with 7 positions matching TRBD1. The receptor was isolated from a man younger than 35 who received the YFV17D yellow fever vaccine. CDR3 protein: CASSPLVDATGFNEQFF. CDR3 sequence (DNA): TGCGCCAGCAGCCCGTTAGTGGACGCGACAGGGTTTAATGAGCAGTTCTTC. Using reference TRBV5-1 and TRBJ2-1 for the parts outside the CDR3, the full variable domain is KAGVTQTPRYLIKTRGQQVTLSCSPISGHRSVSWYQQTPGQGLQFLFEYFSETQRNKGNFPGRFSGRQFSNSRSEMNVSTLELGDSALYLCASSPLVDATGFNEQFFGPGTRLTVL.